The present TCR beta chain was sequenced within a study of brain metastases from non-small cell lung cancer (dated by TCRdb to 2018 to 2020). For the study in its entirety: In non-small-cell lung cancer patients, the researchers characterized the immune microenvironment of brain metastases and primary tumors that had been resected as matched pairs.

Including cysteine and phenylalanine, the CDR3 has 15 amino acids. Only the CDR3 region is kept as DNA, spanning 45 bases read in frame from base 1. Concerning this clone: Its antigen specificity is not known. Base quality data are lacking; no much larger clone is found one base away.

Receptor amplification or capture employed the immunoSEQ multiplex PCR assay. Alongside a 770-gene immune expression panel, the team sequenced the T-cell receptor beta chain repertoire. Drawn from immuneACCESS, this table holds only the in-frame rearrangements with V and J called that TCRdb kept. Clones are partly lost; checked studies trace under half to an unresolved V gene and leave the rest unexplained. In all, the sample holds approximately 2,700 clones, and roughly 88% of those were seen once. The ten largest make up less than 5% of the sample. Summary of the overall study and its limitations: Lower T-cell infiltration was exhibited by brain metastases compared with primary tumors (P < 0.001). TCR repertoires were found to be largely shared between paired brain metastases and primary tumors, although sparse T-cell densities were observed in the brain metastases. T-cell clones were apparently expanded in roughly two thirds of brain metastases relative to the matched primary tumors.

A total of 30 to 40 patients with non-small-cell lung cancer that had been surgically resected, each with specimens from both a primary tumor and a brain metastasis, made up the cohort. Archival formalin-fixed, paraffin-embedded tissues were used as the tumor specimens. The sequence was obtained from a donor at least 40 years old with non-small cell lung cancer. Recombination connected TRBV21-1 to TRBJ1-1; the D call in the table, TRBD1, was not verified against the DNA. TRBV21-1 is noted as a pseudogene. The source material was primary lung tumor tissue. Per the publication, the cell subset or site label means: primary lung tumor paired with brain metastasis. The DNA reads TGTGCCAGCAGCAACGACACAGGGACGAACACTGAAGCTTTCTTT. Translated, this gives CASSNDTGTNTEAFF.